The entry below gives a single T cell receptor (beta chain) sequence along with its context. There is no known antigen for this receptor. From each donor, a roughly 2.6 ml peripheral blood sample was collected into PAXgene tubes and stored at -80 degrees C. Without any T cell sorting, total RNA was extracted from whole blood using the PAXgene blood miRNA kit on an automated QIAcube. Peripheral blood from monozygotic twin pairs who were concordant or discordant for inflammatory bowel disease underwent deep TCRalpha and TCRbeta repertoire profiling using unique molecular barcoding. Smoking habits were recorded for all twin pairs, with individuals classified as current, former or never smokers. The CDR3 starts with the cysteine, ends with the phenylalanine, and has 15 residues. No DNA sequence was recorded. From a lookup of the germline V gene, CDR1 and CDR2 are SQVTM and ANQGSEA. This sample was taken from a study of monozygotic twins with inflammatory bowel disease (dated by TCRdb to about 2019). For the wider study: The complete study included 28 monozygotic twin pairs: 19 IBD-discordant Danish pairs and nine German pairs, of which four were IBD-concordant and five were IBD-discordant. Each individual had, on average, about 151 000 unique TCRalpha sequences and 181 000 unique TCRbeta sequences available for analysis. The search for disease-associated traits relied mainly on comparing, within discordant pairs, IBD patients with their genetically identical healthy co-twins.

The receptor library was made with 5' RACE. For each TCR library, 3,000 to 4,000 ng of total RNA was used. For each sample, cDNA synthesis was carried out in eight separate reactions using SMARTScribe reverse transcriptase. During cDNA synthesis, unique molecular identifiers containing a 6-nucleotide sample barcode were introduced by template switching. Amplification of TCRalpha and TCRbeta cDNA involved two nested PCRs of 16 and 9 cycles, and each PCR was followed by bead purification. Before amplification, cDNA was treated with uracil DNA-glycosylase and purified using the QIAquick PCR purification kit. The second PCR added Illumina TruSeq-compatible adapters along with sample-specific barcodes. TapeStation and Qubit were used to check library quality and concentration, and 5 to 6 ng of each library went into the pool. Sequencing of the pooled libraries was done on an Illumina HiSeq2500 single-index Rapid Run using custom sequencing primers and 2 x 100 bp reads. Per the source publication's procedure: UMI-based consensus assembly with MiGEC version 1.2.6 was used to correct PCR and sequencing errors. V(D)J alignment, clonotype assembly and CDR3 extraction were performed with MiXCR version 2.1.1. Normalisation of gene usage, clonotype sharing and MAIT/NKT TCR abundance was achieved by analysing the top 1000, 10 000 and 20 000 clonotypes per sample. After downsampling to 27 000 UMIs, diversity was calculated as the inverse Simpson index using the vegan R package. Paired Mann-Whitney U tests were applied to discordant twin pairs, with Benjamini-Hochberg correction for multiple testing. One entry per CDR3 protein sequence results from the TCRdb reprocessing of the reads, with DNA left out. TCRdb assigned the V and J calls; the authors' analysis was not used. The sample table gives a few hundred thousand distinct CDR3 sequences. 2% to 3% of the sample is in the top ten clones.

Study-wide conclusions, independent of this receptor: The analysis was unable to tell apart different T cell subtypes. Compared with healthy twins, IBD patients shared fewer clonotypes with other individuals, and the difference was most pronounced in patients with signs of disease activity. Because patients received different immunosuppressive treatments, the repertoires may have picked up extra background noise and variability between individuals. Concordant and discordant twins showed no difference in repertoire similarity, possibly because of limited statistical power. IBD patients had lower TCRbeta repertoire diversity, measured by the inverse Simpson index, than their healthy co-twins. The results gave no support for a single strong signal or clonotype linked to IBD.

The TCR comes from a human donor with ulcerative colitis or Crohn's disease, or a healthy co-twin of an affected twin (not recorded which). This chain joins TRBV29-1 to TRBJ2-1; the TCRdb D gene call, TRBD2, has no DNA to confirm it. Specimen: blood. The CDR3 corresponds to CSVAVAGGISNEQFF.